This T cell receptor beta chain was sequenced in a study of blood T cell repertoires in COVID-19. About the research overall: The analysed material was cDNA or gDNA that came from T cells, B-cell-depleted T cells, or PBMCs.

The CDR3 has 17 amino acids. The authors' processing: Reference gene primer amplification yielded estimated nucleated cell counts. TCRdb keeps only in-frame clones here, not all; method: immunoSEQ multiplex PCR. V and J calls and clone size are copied from that table; D and trimming were computed from the DNA. The sample has hundreds of thousands of clones, approximately 82% seen once. This receptor was identified in a woman between 50 and 59 years old with acute or convalescent COVID-19. The rearrangement uses TRBV21-1 and TRBJ2-1; the D call of TRBD1 is as the table states it, not checked on the DNA. TRBV21-1 is listed as a pseudogene. Sample: peripheral blood. CDR3 in DNA: TGTGCCAGCAGCAAAAACCCCGGACAGGGGGCGTACAATGAGCAGTTCTTC. Translated: CASSKNPGQGAYNEQFF.